This T cell receptor beta chain derives from a study of blood T cells in healthy people across ages. Donors were systemically healthy Caucasian individuals from Russia aged about 6 to 95 years. Isolated PBMCs totaled at least 7 million in each sample. Study results and limitations: Diversity was higher, and naive CD4+ cells more numerous, in long-lived donors than in aged donors. With age, beta diversity per million T cells declined roughly linearly, significantly by approximately 40.

Primers used in a second PCR of roughly 7 to 12 cycles were a sample-barcoded 5' primer and a J-beta primer mix. TCRdb fed the 5' RACE reads into MiXCR, producing one record per CDR3 protein. The repertoire holds 380,000 or so distinct CDR3 sequences, with 45% to 60% as singletons. A word on this clonotype: What it binds is unknown.

Germline lookup yields CDR1 SGHRS and CDR2 YFSETQ. This CDR3 has 18 amino acids. The TCR was taken from a man between 60 and 75 years old in good health. The V call is TRBV5-1, the J call TRBJ2-4; D tentatively reads TRBD1 or TRBD2 (5 bases each). Near its end, the DNA agrees better with TRBJ2-7, so the J call may be wrong. Material: blood. The CDR3 spells CASSRRSGTSLRSYEQYF. CDR3 nucleotide sequence: TGCGCCAGCAGCCGAAGGTCAGGGACCTCTTTAAGATCCTACGAGCAGTACTTC.